This section outlines one T cell receptor (beta chain) sequence together with its context. No cognate antigen has been identified for it. No qualities accompany the bases; no much larger clone lies one base away. The collaborating institutions used their own protocols to collect whole blood in K2EDTA tubes. For TCRbeta analysis, collaborators shipped samples as frozen whole blood, isolated PBMCs, or DNA extracted from either of those sample types. The entry originates in a study of blood T cell repertoires in COVID-19 (dated by TCRdb to about 2020). As for the study more broadly: Samples from collaborators originated in the United States, Italy and Spain and spanned both the acute and convalescent phases of COVID-19. The prospective study material was composed of cDNA or gDNA derived from T cells, B-cell-depleted T cells, or PBMCs. The dataset comprised deeply sampled blood TCRbeta repertoires from subjects exposed to, actively infected with, or recovered from COVID-19. A freely available public database, intended as a resource for researchers studying the immune response to SARS-CoV-2, is where the repertoires were released. Samples came from the ongoing ImmuneRACE study (first 160 participants) plus 1,254 subjects from 6 global collaborators. Nearly every sample came with metadata listing a de-identified subject ID, COVID-19 status, age in years and sex. Where HLA class I and class II types were available, the types were taken from metadata supplied by the sample provider, not from assay-based typing.

What the research found in general, with its limitations: The amount of clinical and demographic metadata varied by source and participant and was provided uncurated.

The trim is 4 bases for V and 0 bases for J, with a gap of 18 bases between the germline ends. The germline V gene sets CDR1 to KGHDR and CDR2 to SFDVKD. The CDR3, from cysteine to phenylalanine, totals 17 residues. Of all the DNA, just the CDR3 is kept, 51 bases in frame from base 1. TCRbeta CDR3 regions were amplified from genomic DNA using the immunoSEQ Assay, a bias-controlled multiplex PCR. The original methods were these. Nucleated cell counts per sample were estimated from amplification of reference gene primers within the assay. To quantify the absolute abundance of each unique TCRbeta CDR3 rearrangement, sequence reads were collapsed and filtered. For each sample, productive Simpson clonality was calculated by taking the square root of Simpson's diversity index across productive rearrangements. TCRdb holds this immuneACCESS table with in-frame rearrangements only. Some clones are missing; in checked studies, unresolved V genes explain under half, and the rest has no known cause. V and J calls and clone size are copied from that table; D and trimming were computed from the DNA. In all, the sample holds tens of thousands of clones, and 85% to 95% of those were seen once. Approximately 3% of the sample comes from the top ten.

Sequenced material: peripheral blood. The receptor was derived from a man in his fifties with acute or convalescent COVID-19. Recombination linked TRBV24-1 to TRBJ2-7; TRBD2 is perhaps the D gene, given 7 matching bases. The bases read TGTGCCACCAGTGAGGGGGGGAGAGGGGGACTCTCCTACGAGCAGTACTTC. Its translation is CATSEGGRGGLSYEQYF.